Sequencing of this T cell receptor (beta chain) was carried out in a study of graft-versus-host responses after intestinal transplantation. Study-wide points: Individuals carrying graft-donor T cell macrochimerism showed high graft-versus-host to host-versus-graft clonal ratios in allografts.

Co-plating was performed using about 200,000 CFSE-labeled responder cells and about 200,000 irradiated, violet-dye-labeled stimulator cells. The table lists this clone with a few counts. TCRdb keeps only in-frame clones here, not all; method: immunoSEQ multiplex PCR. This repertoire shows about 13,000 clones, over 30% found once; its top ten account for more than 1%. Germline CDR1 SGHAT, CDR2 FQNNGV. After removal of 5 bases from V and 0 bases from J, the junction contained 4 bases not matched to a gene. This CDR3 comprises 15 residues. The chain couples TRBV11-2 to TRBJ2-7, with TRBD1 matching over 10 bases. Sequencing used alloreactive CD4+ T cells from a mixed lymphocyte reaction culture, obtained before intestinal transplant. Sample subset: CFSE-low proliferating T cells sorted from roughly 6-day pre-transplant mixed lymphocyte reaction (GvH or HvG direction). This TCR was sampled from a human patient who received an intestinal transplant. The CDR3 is CASSRTGGGSYEQYF. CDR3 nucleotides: TGTGCCAGCAGCAGGACAGGGGGGGGCTCCTACGAGCAGTACTTC.